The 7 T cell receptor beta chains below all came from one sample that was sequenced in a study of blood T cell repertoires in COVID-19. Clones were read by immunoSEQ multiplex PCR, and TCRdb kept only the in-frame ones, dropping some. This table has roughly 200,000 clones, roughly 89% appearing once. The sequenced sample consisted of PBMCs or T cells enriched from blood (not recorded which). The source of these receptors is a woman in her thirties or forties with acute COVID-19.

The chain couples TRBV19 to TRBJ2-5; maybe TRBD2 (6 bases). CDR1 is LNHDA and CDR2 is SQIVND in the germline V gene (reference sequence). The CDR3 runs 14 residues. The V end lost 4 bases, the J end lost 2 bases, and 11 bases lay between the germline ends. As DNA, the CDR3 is TGTGCCAGTAGTAGGAGGACTATACAAGAGACCCAGTACTTC. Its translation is CASSRRTIQETQYF.

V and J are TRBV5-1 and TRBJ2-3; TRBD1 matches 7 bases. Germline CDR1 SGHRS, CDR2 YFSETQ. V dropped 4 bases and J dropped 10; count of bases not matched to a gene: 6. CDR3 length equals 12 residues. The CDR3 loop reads CASSHTGEPQYF. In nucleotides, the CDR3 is TGCGCCAGCAGCCATACAGGGGAGCCGCAGTATTTT.

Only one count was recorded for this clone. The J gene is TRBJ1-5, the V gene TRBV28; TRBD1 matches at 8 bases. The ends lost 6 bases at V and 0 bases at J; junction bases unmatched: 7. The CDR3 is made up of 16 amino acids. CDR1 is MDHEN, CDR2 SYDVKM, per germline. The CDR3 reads CASSLTGVSSNQPQHF. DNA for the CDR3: TGTGCCAGCAGCTTGACAGGGGTCTCTAGCAATCAGCCCCAGCATTTT.

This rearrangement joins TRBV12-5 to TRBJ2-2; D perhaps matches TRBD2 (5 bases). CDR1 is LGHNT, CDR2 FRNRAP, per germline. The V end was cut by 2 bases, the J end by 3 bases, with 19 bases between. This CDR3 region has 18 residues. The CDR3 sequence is CASGLNDMRAQDTGELFF. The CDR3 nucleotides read TGTGCTAGTGGTTTGAACGATATGAGGGCGCAGGACACCGGGGAGCTGTTTTTT.

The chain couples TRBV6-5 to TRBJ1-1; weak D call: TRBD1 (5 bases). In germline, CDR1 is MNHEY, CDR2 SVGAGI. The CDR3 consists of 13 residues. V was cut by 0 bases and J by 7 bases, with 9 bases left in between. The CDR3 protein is CASSYSLGGEAFF. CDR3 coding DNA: TGTGCCAGCAGTTACTCTCTCGGGGGTGAAGCTTTCTTT.

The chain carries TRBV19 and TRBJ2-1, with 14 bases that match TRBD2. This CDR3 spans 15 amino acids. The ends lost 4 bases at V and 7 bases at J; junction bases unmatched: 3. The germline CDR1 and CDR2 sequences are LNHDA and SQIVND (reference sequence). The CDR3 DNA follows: TGTGCCAGTAGTAGCGGGACTAGCGGGAGTAATGAGCAGTTCTTC. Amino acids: CASSSGTSGSNEQFF.

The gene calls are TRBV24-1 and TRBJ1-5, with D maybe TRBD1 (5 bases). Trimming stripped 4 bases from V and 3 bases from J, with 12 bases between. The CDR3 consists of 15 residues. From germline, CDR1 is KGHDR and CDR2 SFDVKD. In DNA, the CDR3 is TGTGCCACCAGTGAGGGACTTCCGCCCAATCAGCCCCAGCATTTT. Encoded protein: CATSEGLPPNQPQHF.